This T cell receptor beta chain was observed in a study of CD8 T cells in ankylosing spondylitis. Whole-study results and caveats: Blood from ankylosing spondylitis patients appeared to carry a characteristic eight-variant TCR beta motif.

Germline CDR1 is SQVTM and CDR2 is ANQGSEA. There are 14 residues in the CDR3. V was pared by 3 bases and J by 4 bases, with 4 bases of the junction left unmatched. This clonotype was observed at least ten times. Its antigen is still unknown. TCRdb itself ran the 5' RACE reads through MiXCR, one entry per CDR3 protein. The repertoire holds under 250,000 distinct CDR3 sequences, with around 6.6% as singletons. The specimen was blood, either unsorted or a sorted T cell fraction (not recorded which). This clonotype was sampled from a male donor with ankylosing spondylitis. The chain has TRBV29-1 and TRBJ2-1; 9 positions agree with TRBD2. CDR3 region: CSVEGSGRYNEQFF. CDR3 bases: TGCAGCGTTGAGGGGAGCGGGAGGTACAATGAGCAGTTCTTC.